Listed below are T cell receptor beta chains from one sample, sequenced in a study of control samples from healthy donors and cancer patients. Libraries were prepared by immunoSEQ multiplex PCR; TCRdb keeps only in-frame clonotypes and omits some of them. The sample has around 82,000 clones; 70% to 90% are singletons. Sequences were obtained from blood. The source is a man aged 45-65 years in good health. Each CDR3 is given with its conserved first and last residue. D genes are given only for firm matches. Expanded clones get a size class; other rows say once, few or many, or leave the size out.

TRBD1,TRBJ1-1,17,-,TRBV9,TGTGCCAGCAGCGTGGGACAGGTGTTCCTTGGGAACACTGAAGCTTTCTTT,CASSVGQVFLGNTEAFF
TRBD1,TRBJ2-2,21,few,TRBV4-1,TGCGCCAGCAGCCGACGTTGGGGCCAGGGGGCGAAGTGGTTGAACACCGGGGAGCTGTTTTTT,CASSRRWGQGAKWLNTGELFF
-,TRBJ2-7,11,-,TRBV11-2,TGTGCCAGCAGCTTTTCCTACGAGCAGTACTTC,CASSFSYEQYF
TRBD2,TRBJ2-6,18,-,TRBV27,TGTGCCAGCAGTTTATCTAGCGGGGGGGCCTCTGGGGCCAACGTCCTGACTTTC,CASSLSSGGASGANVLTF
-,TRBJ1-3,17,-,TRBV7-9,TGTGCCAGCAGCCCCAAAGCCGGGCAGCACTCTGGAAACACCATATATTTT,CASSPKAGQHSGNTIYF
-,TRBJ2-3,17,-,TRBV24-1,TGTGCCACCAGTGCCAGGGAAGGCCTATCTAGCACAGATACGCAGTATTTT,CATSAREGLSSTDTQYF
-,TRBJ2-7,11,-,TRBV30,TGTGCTGGGGGCCGGGGGTACGAGCAGTACTTC,CAGGRGYEQYF
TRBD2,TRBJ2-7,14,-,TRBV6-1,TGTGCCAGCAGTGAAGGCGGGGGGAAGTACGAGCAGTACTTC,CASSEGGGKYEQYF
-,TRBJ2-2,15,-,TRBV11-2,TGTGCCAGCAGCTCACTCTTTAAGGCCACCGGGGAGCTGTTTTTT,CASSSLFKATGELFF
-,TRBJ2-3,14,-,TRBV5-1,TGCGCCAGCAGCTTGGTCGGGAATGCAGATACGCAGTATTTT,CASSLVGNADTQYF
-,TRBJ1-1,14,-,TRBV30,TGTGCCTGGACCCAGGGAAGCGTGAACACTGAAGCTTTCTTT,CAWTQGSVNTEAFF
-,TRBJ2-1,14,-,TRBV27,TGTGCCAGCAGTTTCTCGCTCGGGGGCAATGAGCAGTTCTTC,CASSFSLGGNEQFF
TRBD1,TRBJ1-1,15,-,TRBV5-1,TGCGCCAGCAGCGGGGGGACAGTCATGAACACTGAAGCTTTCTTT,CASSGGTVMNTEAFF
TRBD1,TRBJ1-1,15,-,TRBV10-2,TGCGCCAGCATCCGGGACAGGGTAACGAACACTGAAGCTTTCTTT,CASIRDRVTNTEAFF
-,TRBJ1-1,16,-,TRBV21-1,TGTGCCAGCAGCAAAGTTCCAGGCCCGGGGGACACTGAAGCTTTCTTT,CASSKVPGPGDTEAFF
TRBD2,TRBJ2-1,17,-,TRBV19,TGTGCCAGTAGTCTTCGGACTAGCGGGGTTCTAGGCAATGAGCAGTTCTTC,CASSLRTSGVLGNEQFF
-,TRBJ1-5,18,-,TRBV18,TGTGCCAGCTCCCCGCGTACAGTATGGGGCAATAGCAATCAGCCCCAGCATTTT,CASSPRTVWGNSNQPQHF
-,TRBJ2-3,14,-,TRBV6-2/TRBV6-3,TGTGCCAGCAGCGGAGGACAGAGCACAGATACGCAGTATTTT,CASSGGQSTDTQYF
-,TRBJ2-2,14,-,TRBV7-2,TGTGCCAGCAGCTCCCGATCGAACACCGGGGAGCTGTTTTTT,CASSSRSNTGELFF
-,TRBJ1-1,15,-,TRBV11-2,TGTGCCAGCAGCCTACTCACAGGACTGAACACTGAAGCTTTCTTT,CASSLLTGLNTEAFF
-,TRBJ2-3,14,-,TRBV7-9,TGTGCCAGCAGCAGTCAGCGGGGCACAGATACGCAGTATTTT,CASSSQRGTDTQYF
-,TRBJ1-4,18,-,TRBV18,TGTGCCAGCTCACCACAAAGGAGGCCGGGACTGAATAATGAAAAACTGTTTTTT,CASSPQRRPGLNNEKLFF
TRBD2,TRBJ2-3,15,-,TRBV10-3,TGTGCCATGACGGGCGGAGCGGGGGCCACAGATACGCAGTATTTT,CAMTGGAGATDTQYF
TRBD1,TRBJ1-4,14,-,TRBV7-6,TGTGCCAGCAGCGGGGGACAGGGGGTTGAAAAACTGTTTTTT,CASSGGQGVEKLFF
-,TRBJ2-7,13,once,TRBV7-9,TGTGCCAGCAGCGCCGGGATTTTCTACGAGCAGTACTTC,CASSAGIFYEQYF
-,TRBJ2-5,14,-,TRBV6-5,TGTGCCAGCAGTCCTGACATACCTCCTGTGACCCAGTACTTC,CASSPDIPPVTQYF